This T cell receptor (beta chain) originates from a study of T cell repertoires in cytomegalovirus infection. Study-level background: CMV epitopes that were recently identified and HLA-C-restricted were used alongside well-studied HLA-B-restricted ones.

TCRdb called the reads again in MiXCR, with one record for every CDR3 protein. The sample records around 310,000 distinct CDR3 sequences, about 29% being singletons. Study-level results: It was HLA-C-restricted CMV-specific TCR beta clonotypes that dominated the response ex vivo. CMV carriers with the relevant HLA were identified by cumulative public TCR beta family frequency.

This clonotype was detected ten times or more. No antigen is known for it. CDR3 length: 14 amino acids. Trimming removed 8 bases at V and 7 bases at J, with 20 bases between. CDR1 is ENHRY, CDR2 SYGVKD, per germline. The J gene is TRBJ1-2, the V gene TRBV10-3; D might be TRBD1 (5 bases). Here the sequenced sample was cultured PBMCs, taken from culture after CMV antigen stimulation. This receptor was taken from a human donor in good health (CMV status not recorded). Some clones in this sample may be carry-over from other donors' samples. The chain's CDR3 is CAILAGPPGGGYTF. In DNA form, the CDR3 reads TGTGCCATCTTGGCAGGCCCACCGGGGGGTGGCTACACCTTC.